This T cell receptor (beta chain) is from a study of Tregs in tolerant kidney transplant recipients. Study conclusions and caveats: Expanding Tregs on activated donor B cells appeared to best identify donor-specific TCRbeta clones. The small number of patients limits these findings pending further validation. No direct test of biological reproducibility was done here.

The germline V and J ends were trimmed by 5 bases and 6 bases, with 13 bases remaining between them. The CDR3 is 14 amino acids. The germline gives CDR1 PRHDT, CDR2 FYEKMQ (reference sequence). Thawed PBMCs were FACS-sorted into unstimulated CD4+CD25+CD127- regulatory T cells, CD4+CD25- non-regulatory cells, CD4 and CD8 cells. Libraries were prepared by immunoSEQ multiplex PCR; TCRdb keeps only in-frame clonotypes and omits some of them. The sample lists under 100,000 clones, approximately 94% occurring once. With respect to this clone: Antigen: not known.

The source of this sequence is a human donor in good health. Input material: CD8+ T cells from blood. The chain links TRBV13 to TRBJ1-4; unclear D gene. CDR3 loop: CASSGRADYEKLFF. CDR3 sequence (DNA): TGTGCCAGCAGCGGACGGGCTGATTATGAAAAACTGTTTTTT.